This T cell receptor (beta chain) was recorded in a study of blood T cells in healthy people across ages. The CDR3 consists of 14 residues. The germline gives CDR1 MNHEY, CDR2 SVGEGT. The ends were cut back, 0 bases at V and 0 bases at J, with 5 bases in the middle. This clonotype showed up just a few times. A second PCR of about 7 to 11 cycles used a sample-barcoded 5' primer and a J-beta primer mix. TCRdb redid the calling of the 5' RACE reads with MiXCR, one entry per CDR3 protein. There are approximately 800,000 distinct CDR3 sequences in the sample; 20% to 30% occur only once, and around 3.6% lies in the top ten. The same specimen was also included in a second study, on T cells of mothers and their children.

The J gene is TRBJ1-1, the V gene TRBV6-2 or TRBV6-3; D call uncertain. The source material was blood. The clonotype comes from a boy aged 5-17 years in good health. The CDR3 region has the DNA TGTGCCAGCAGTTACTCGGCAGTGAACACTGAAGCTTTCTTT. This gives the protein CASSYSAVNTEAFF.